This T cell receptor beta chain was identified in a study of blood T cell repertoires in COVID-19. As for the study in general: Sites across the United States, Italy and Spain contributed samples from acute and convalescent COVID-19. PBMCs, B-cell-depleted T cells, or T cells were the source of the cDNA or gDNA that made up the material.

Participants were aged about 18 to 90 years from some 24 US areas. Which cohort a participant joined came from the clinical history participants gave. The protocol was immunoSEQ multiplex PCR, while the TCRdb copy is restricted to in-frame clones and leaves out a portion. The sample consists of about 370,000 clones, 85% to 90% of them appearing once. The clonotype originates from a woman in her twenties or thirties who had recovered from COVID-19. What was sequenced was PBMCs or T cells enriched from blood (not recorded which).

This CDR3 is CASSQVVRQGANYGYTF. CDR3 nucleotides: TGCGCCAGCAGCCAAGTTGTGCGGCAGGGGGCAAACTATGGCTACACCTTC. The V call is TRBV4-1, the J call TRBJ1-2; 8 bases align to TRBD1. J gave up 2 bases and V 1 base, and 9 bases lay outside the gene matches. This CDR3 has 17 amino acids. The germline CDR1 and CDR2 sequences are MGHRA and YSYEKL.